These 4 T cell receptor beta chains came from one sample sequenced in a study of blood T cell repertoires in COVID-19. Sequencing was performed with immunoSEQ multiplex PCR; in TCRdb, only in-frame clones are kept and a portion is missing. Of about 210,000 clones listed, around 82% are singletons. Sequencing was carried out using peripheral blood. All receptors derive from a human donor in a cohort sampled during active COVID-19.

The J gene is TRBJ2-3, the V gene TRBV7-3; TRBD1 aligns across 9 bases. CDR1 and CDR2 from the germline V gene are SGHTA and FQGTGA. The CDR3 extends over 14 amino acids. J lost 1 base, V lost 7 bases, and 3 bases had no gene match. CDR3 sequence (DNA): TGTGCCAGCAAACAGGGGGCAGGCACAGATACGCAGTATTTT. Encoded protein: CASKQGAGTDTQYF.

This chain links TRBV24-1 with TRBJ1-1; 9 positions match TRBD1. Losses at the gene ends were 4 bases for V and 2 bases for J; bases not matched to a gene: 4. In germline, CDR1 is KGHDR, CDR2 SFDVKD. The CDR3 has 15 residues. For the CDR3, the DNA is TGTGCCACCAGTGACCCGGGACAGGGTAACACTGAAGCTTTCTTT. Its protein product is CATSDPGQGNTEAFF.

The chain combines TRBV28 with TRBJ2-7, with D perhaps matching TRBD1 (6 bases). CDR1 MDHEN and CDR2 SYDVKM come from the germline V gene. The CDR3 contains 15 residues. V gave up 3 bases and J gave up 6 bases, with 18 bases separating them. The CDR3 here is CASSLFTGLKGEQYF. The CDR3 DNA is TGTGCCAGCAGTTTGTTCACAGGGCTAAAGGGCGAGCAGTACTTC.

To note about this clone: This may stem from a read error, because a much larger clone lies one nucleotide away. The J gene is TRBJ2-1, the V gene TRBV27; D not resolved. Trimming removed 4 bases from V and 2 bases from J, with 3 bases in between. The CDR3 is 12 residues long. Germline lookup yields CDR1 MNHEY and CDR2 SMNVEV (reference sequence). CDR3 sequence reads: CASSSTYNEQFF. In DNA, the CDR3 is TGTGCCAGCAGTTCTACCTACAATGAGCAGTTCTTC.